A selection of T cell receptor beta chains follows, all from one sample in a study of technical replicates of blood from a few donors. TCRdb's copy holds only in-frame clones and misses some; the assay was immunoSEQ multiplex PCR. The data hold fewer than 90,000 clones, with around 93% observed a single time. Sequencing was performed on T cells isolated from PBMCs. The receptors derive from a human donor in good health. The CDR3 runs from the conserved cysteine through the conserved F or W. The order of the fields is V gene, J gene, D gene, clone size, CDR3 DNA, CDR3 protein. A D gene is named only where the DNA matches it firmly. Size is omitted from some rows. Given values are once, few, many or a class for expanded clones.

TRBV9,TRBJ1-4,TRBD1,NA,TGTGCCAGCAGCGTAGGGGACAGGGGACATGAAAAACTGTTTTTT,CASSVGDRGHEKLFF
TRBV4-2,TRBJ2-1,NA,NA,TGTGCCAGCAGCCAAGACACCCTTGTGGAGGCATCGGTAAGCAATGAGCAGTTCTTC,CASSQDTLVEASVSNEQFF
TRBV6-1,TRBJ1-2,TRBD1,once,TGTGCCAGCAGTGAAAGGGGACAGGTGATAAGAGGCTATGGCTACACCTTC,CASSERGQVIRGYGYTF
TRBV25-1,TRBJ2-5,TRBD1,NA,TGTGCCAGCAGTCGCCCGGGACAGGGGGAAGAGACCCAGTACTTC,CASSRPGQGEETQYF
TRBV29-1,TRBJ2-7,TRBD1,NA,TGCAGCGCTACCGGGACAGGGAGGAACGAGCAGTACTTC,CSATGTGRNEQYF
TRBV7-6,TRBJ1-3,NA,NA,TGTGCCAGCAGCTTTGGACAGGGAAACACCATATATTTT,CASSFGQGNTIYF
TRBV5-1,TRBJ2-1,TRBD2,NA,TGCGCCAGCAGCTTGATGGGAGGGAGCTGGGAGCAGTTCTTC,CASSLMGGSWEQFF
TRBV9,TRBJ2-3,TRBD1,NA,TGTGCCAGCAGCTTTCAACAGGGGACGACAGAAGATACGCAGTATTTT,CASSFQQGTTEDTQYF
TRBV14,TRBJ2-2,NA,NA,TGTGCCAGCAGCCAAGTCAGGGGCTTCGGGGAGCTGTTTTTT,CASSQVRGFGELFF
TRBV5-6,TRBJ2-1,NA,NA,TGTGCCAGCAGCTTGGACGGAGGCATCTCCTACAATGAGCAGTTCTTC,CASSLDGGISYNEQFF
TRBV4-1,TRBJ2-7,NA,NA,TGCGCCAGTTCGTTGGGGCCATACCAGTACGAGCAGTACTTC,CASSLGPYQYEQYF
TRBV2,TRBJ2-1,NA,NA,TGTGCCAGCATAGCCGGGGTATACAATGAGCAGTTCTTC,CASIAGVYNEQFF
TRBV9,TRBJ2-1,TRBD2,NA,TGTGCCAGCAGCGTAGTCCCGAGCGGGAGGGTCTACAATGAGCAGTTCTTC,CASSVVPSGRVYNEQFF
TRBV19,TRBJ2-7,NA,NA,TGTGCCAGTAGTATAGTAGGGGCATCCTACGAGCAGTACTTC,CASSIVGASYEQYF
TRBV28,TRBJ1-4,TRBD1,NA,TGTGCCAGCAGTTCCCGACAGGGACCTAATGAAAAACTGTTTTTT,CASSSRQGPNEKLFF
TRBV11-2,TRBJ2-1,TRBD2,NA,TGTGCCAGCAGACGCCCCGGGACTAGCGGTGAGCAGTTCTTC,CASRRPGTSGEQFF
TRBV2,TRBJ2-2,TRBD2,NA,TGTGCCAGCAGTGTTGGTCCAGCGGGATTGGGCACCGGGGAGCTGTTTTTT,CASSVGPAGLGTGELFF
TRBV18,TRBJ2-7,TRBD2,NA,TGTGCCAGCTCACCAGCCGGGACTAGCCTCTACGAGCAGTACTTC,CASSPAGTSLYEQYF
TRBV5-6,TRBJ1-6,NA,NA,TGTGCCAGCAGCTTCCAGGACTGGCGGGGTAATTCACCCCTCCACTTT,CASSFQDWRGNSPLHF
TRBV5-1,TRBJ1-1,NA,NA,TGCGCCAGCAGCGTTACAGGGCCGGTGAACACTGAAGCTTTCTTT,CASSVTGPVNTEAFF
TRBV6-1,TRBJ1-5,NA,NA,TGTGCCAGCAGTGAAGGTGGAGTTCAGCCCCAGCATTTT,CASSEGGVQPQHF
TRBV19,TRBJ2-7,TRBD1,NA,TGTGCCAGTAGTGACCGTCCCCGGGACAGATTAGTTGGGCAGTACTTC,CASSDRPRDRLVGQYF
TRBV9,TRBJ1-2,TRBD1,NA,TGTGCCAGCAGCGCCAGGGGGGCGAACTATGGCTACACCTTC,CASSARGANYGYTF
TRBV2,TRBJ1-4,NA,NA,TGTGCCAGCAGTGAAGCGCGGGAAAAACTGTTTTTT,CASSEAREKLFF
TRBV14,TRBJ2-7,NA,NA,TGTGCCAGCAGCCAGGGGCAGGGCTTTTCCTACGAGCAGTACTTC,CASSQGQGFSYEQYF
TRBV30,TRBJ2-7,NA,NA,TGTGCCTGGAGGGACCTAGCCTCCTCCTACGAGCAGTACTTC,CAWRDLASSYEQYF
TRBV7-8,TRBJ2-5,TRBD1,once,TGTGCCAGCAGGACGCAGGGGGTAGGAGAGACCCAGTACTTC,CASRTQGVGETQYF
TRBV5-8,TRBJ2-1,TRBD2,few,TGTGCCAGCAGTTCCGGAGAGGGACTAGCGGGAGAGGATGAGCAGTTCTTC,CASSSGEGLAGEDEQFF
TRBV10-1,TRBJ2-3,NA,NA,TGCGCCAGCAGTGAGTCCCCCTTCGCCGGAGATACGCAGTATTTT,CASSESPFAGDTQYF
TRBV5-1,TRBJ2-3,NA,NA,TGCGCCAGCAAAGGGGGAGATACGCAGTATTTT,CASKGGDTQYF
TRBV11-3,TRBJ2-6,TRBD1,NA,TGTGCCAGCAGCTTGGGTGGGCCCCAGGGGGTCTACGGGGCCAACGTCCTGACTTTC,CASSLGGPQGVYGANVLTF
TRBV7-8,TRBJ2-1,TRBD1,NA,TGTGCCAGCAGCCCCCGGCGGACAGGGGGTAATGAGCAGTTCTTC,CASSPRRTGGNEQFF
TRBV7-9,TRBJ2-2,TRBD2,NA,TGTGCCAGCAGCGAGCGGGGGGGCCACGGGGAGCTGTTTTTT,CASSERGGHGELFF
TRBV5-6,TRBJ2-3,TRBD2,NA,TGTGCCAGCAGAGGGACTAGCGCTTATACGCAGTATTTT,CASRGTSAYTQYF
TRBV5-1,TRBJ1-1,NA,NA,TGCGCCAGCAGCTTGGAGGCCCAGGGCACTGAAGCTTTCTTT,CASSLEAQGTEAFF
TRBV6-5,TRBJ2-7,NA,NA,TGTGCCAGCAGTTACTCGACGGCAGGGCCCTACGAGCAGTACTTC,CASSYSTAGPYEQYF
TRBV10-2,TRBJ1-1,NA,NA,TGCGCCAGCAGTGGCAGAACGGGCACTGAAGCTTTCTTT,CASSGRTGTEAFF
TRBV2,TRBJ2-1,NA,NA,TGTGCCAGCAACCAACAGGGTTCCTCCTACAATGAGCAGTTCTTC,CASNQQGSSYNEQFF
TRBV5-4,TRBJ2-5,NA,NA,TGTGCCAGCAGCTTGTACGTGGGGGGTTTGGAGACCCAGTACTTC,CASSLYVGGLETQYF
TRBV6-5,TRBJ1-2,NA,NA,TGTGCCAGCAGCCGACTCAGGGGTGGGGGAGAAGGCTACACCTTC,CASSRLRGGGEGYTF
TRBV5-1,TRBJ2-1,TRBD1,NA,TGCGCCAGCAGCTGGGGGACCGGGACAGGGCTCTACAATGAGCAGTTCTTC,CASSWGTGTGLYNEQFF
TRBV11-3,TRBJ1-1,TRBD1,NA,TGTGCCAGCAGCTCCGACAGGGAGGAAGTAGCTTTCTTT,CASSSDREEVAFF
TRBV6-1,TRBJ1-5,NA,NA,TGTGCCAGCACGTTTCAGGTTTTGCTGCAGCCCCAGCATTTT,CASTFQVLLQPQHF
TRBV12-5,TRBJ1-2,NA,NA,TGTGCTAGTGGTTTACCAGGGGTCCTCTATGGCTACACCTTC,CASGLPGVLYGYTF
TRBV6-1,TRBJ2-1,NA,NA,TGTGCCAGCAGTGAAGGGCGGGGCACCAATGAGCAGTTCTTC,CASSEGRGTNEQFF
TRBV2,TRBJ2-3,NA,NA,TGTGCCAGCAGGGGGACTCCCCAAAGGACAGATACGCAGTATTTT,CASRGTPQRTDTQYF
TRBV27,TRBJ1-1,NA,NA,TGTGCCAGCAGTCCCTTTGGGGCCCCGAACACTGAAGCTTTCTTT,CASSPFGAPNTEAFF
TRBV27,TRBJ2-2,NA,NA,TGTGCCAGCAGCGGACTACCGAACACCGGGGAGCTGTTTTTT,CASSGLPNTGELFF
TRBV29-1,TRBJ2-3,NA,NA,TGCAGCGTTGAAGATCAGGGCCCAGATACGCAGTATTTT,CSVEDQGPDTQYF
TRBV7-3,TRBJ2-1,NA,NA,TGTGCCAGCAGCTTAGAATACAGAAGCTCCTACAATGAGCAGTTCTTC,CASSLEYRSSYNEQFF
TRBV28,TRBJ2-7,TRBD1,NA,TGTGGCGCCGGGACAGGGTCCCACGAGCAGTACTTC,CGAGTGSHEQYF
TRBV29-1,TRBJ1-2,TRBD1,NA,TGCAGCGTAACCTTGACAGGGAACTATGGCTACACCTTC,CSVTLTGNYGYTF
TRBV4-1,TRBJ1-4,NA,NA,TGCGCCAGCAGCCAAGATGACACAGTTGAACTGTTTTTT,CASSQDDTVELFF
TRBV5-6,TRBJ2-7,NA,NA,TGTGCCAGCAGCCTGTATCTAGGACAAGAGCAGTACTTC,CASSLYLGQEQYF
TRBV5-1,TRBJ2-3,NA,NA,TGCGCCAGCAGTCACTTTTTTCCGTCCAGGGGCACAGATACGCAGTATTTT,CASSHFFPSRGTDTQYF
TRBV5-1,TRBJ2-7,TRBD2,NA,TGCGCCAGCAGCTTGGAGCCGGGAGGACTATCCTACGAGCAGTACTTC,CASSLEPGGLSYEQYF
TRBV6-6,TRBJ2-7,TRBD1,many,TGTGCCAGCAGTAAACAGGGGGCCTACGAGCAGTACTTC,CASSKQGAYEQYF
TRBV5-6,TRBJ1-3,TRBD1,NA,TGTGCCAGCAGCACGACAGGGACCTCTGGAAACACCATATATTTT,CASSTTGTSGNTIYF
TRBV2,TRBJ2-3,NA,NA,TGTGCCAGCACCCGGTACACAGATACGCAGTATTTT,CASTRYTDTQYF